The text below deals with one T cell receptor beta chain. Its target is unknown. TCRdb reanalyzed the 5' RACE reads and collapses them to one entry per CDR3 protein, without DNA. Here the sample table reports about 370,000 distinct CDR3 sequences. This CDR3 is built from 15 residues. Germline-derived CDR1 and CDR2 are KGHDR and SFDVKD. The entry originates in a study of T cells expressing NK-cell markers. Study-level information: Just one sequenced donor of eight was HCMV-seronegative, while seven were seropositive.

Study-wide results and caveats: Once again these clonotypes came out on top in the CD3+CD56-NKG2C+ fraction of several donors.

This chain links TRBV24-1 with TRBJ2-4; TCRdb lists TRBD1, though no DNA is available to test this call. Sequencing was performed on blood T cells: a sorted CD56 or NKG2C T cell subset, CD4+ or CD8+ T cells, or bulk PBMC T cells (not recorded which). The clonotype was recovered from a woman aged 45-60 years in good health. The CDR3 spells CATSDPQGNKNIQYF.